This is a list of T cell receptor beta chains from one sample in a study of blood T cell repertoires in COVID-19. Only in-frame clones appear in the TCRdb table, and some are missing; sequencing was by immunoSEQ multiplex PCR. The sample includes roughly 260,000 clones, approximately 89% of them seen just once. Sequencing was done on a sample of PBMCs or T cells enriched from blood (not recorded which). The receptors stem from a woman between 18 and 29 years old who had recovered from COVID-19. The CDR3 runs from the conserved cysteine through the conserved F or W. Fields, in order: clone size, D gene, V gene, CDR3 protein. A D gene is named only where the DNA matches it firmly. Not all rows give a size; the values are once, few, many and, for expanded clones, a class.

. | . | TRBV28 | CASSFSLGQLTPDTGELFF
. | . | TRBV7-9 | CASSLFTGSYEQYF
. | TRBD1 | TRBV28 | CASSLLVGTGDEKLFF
. | . | TRBV28 | CASSLDRGYGYTF
. | TRBD1 | TRBV6-5 | CASWDRGAFF
. | . | TRBV7-2 | CASSLTLGTTAKNIQYF
. | . | TRBV7-2 | CASSLEGLNSYNEQFF
. | TRBD1 | TRBV7-8 | CASSPELGTGEVVYGYTF
. | TRBD1 | TRBV6-4 | CASSEFGTGARKLFF
. | TRBD2 | TRBV7-9 | CASSLLATSGGETDTQYF
. | . | TRBV4-1 | CASSQEGWRGKGRGSPLHF
. | TRBD1 | TRBV2 | CASSGERGLGANVLTF
. | . | TRBV7-3 | CASSSWGGVGEAFF
few | TRBD2 | TRBV29-1 | CSVDEGPGGRSTGELFF
few | . | TRBV11-2 | CASSLERGTDTQYF
. | . | TRBV7-9 | CASSSWRVDSTGNTIYF
. | . | TRBV7-2 | CASSLALGSYTDTQYF
. | TRBD2 | TRBV9 | CATWGGSGPYNEQFF
. | TRBD2 | TRBV9 | CASSPAGTSIYEQFF
. | . | TRBV6-6 | CASSYGDPSIGYTF
. | . | TRBV19 | CASRLDGRPFEAQYF
. | . | TRBV9 | CASSVTGPSDTQYF
few | TRBD1 | TRBV4-1 | CASSQVQGANGYTF
. | . | TRBV5-1 | CASRITDGSSYNEQFF
. | . | TRBV7-8 | CASSLVGRGNTEAFF
. | . | TRBV3-1/TRBV3-2 | CASSQGDGRSFF
few | TRBD1 | TRBV7-9 | CASRPGTENSPLHF
. | . | TRBV2 | CASSEALDSNTEAFF